This TCR beta chain is from a study of cytomegalovirus exposure and HLA in healthy donors (dated by TCRdb to about 2017). Context from the whole study: In an earlier analysis of about 560 of the donors, 276 Gb of sequence data and roughly 100 million unique TCR beta sequences from about 179 million T cells were reported. Roughly 310 gigabases of sequencing data and tens of millions of unique TCR sequences were included in an early release covering around 600 HLA-typed donors. Of the 300 to 500 genotyped donors, 80% to 90% were placed in the genetic ancestry cluster associated with self-reported Caucasian donors. The study was designed to test whether signatures of past pathogen exposure could be identified by cataloging public T cell receptors. The study used immunosequencing to profile the T cell repertoires of approximately 690 subjects and linked those repertoires to cytomegalovirus serostatus. In addition to the first cohort of 650 to 800 subjects, a separate validation cohort of about 120 different subjects was used. To predict cytomegalovirus infection status, the study brought together high-throughput TCR immunosequencing, statistical association of individual TCRs with disease status, and machine learning. In a later analysis, previously published TCR beta repertoires from several hundred donors were re-analyzed and high-resolution HLA genotyping was added so that TCR occurrence patterns could be studied. Rather than using new phenotypic data, the later analysis identified candidate immune exposures from TCR beta sequences and from how often those sequences occurred across donors. To decide whether each TCR beta V gene segment behaved as functional or pseudogenic, an earlier analysis of fewer than 750 of the donors relied on high-throughput TCR beta sequencing. Donor age, sex, ethnicity and CMV serostatus were collected together with the repertoire data. A later genetic analysis took genome-wide SNP genotypes for about 65% of the 666 donors and used that subset as a discovery cohort. All discovery cohort repertoires had been generated on a single sequencing platform. HLA typing covered class I and class II loci at four-digit resolution. Typing coverage differed by locus: A, B, C, DRB1 and DQB1 were typed in about 629-630 donors, DQA1 in roughly 500, DPA1 in some 610, and DPB1 in around 440. Because of strong linkage in the cohort, four to six DR-DQ haplotypes were treated as single units for association and clustering. Among around 400 genotyped donors of the cohort, an average of roughly 230,000 unique TCR beta nucleotide sequences was sequenced per donor, of which roughly 17% were non-productive. Findings and caveats that apply to the study as a whole: In a later analysis, most CMV-associated TCR beta chains were found to appear HLA-restricted, with HLA associations seemingly driven largely by CMV exposure. A later analysis reported that several top co-occurrence clusters appeared linked to parvovirus B19, influenza, CMV and Epstein-Barr virus. Because the 87-base-pair reads could not distinguish some IMGT-functional V segments, including TRBV6-2 and TRBV6-3, those segments were excluded. In a later analysis, HLA-associated TCR beta chains were found to be more clonally expanded and to have lower generation probabilities than equally common non-associated chains. Cytomegalovirus status was reported to be diagnosed by the classifier with high specificity and sensitivity in both the original and validation cohorts. An earlier analysis of approximately 590 of the donors showed that most TCR beta V segments appeared in productive rearrangements either about 87% or about 30% of the time, which broadly matched IMGT annotations. Across donors, most TCR sequences were observed very rarely, whereas some public TCRs were present in many individuals. Because HLA typing was missing for some donors at each locus, association tests included only the typed subset. Roughly uniform sequencing depth across donors was assumed in presence/absence analyses, although this assumption may not hold. Specific HLA alleles were associated with roughly 16,000 TCR beta sequences at a false discovery rate of 0.05 in a later analysis. The study gave a list of about 160 TCR beta chains associated with cytomegalovirus. Linkage disequilibrium might explain the correlated functional status among segregating V segments, but an unknown experimental factor could not be ruled out. It was suggested by the authors that the approach could potentially be generalized to other disease states and immunological phenotypes. In this cohort, only TCR beta chains were sequenced, and detectable features were limited by the absence of alpha or paired-chain data. The sequencing pipeline was judged likely to have produced a cluster of highly shared sequence variants as a technical artifact. In a later genetic analysis, fewer N-insertions in productive TCRs were reported among donors in an Asian-associated ancestry cluster than the roughly 700-donor mean. In vitro tests confirmed that a few of the cytomegalovirus-associated TCR beta chains recognize cytomegalovirus antigens. According to a later analysis, TCR association rates differed among HLA loci, with DRB1 alleles showing the most associated TCRs and HLA-C alleles showing the fewest. Assigning TCR associations to individual alleles was difficult when HLA alleles, especially DR and DQ, strongly co-occurred. A further reported finding was that TCR beta sequences accurately predicted the HLA-A and HLA-B alleles for most subjects in the first cohort. Because counts were too low, roughly 17 rarely observed V segments, including chromosome 9 orphons, were left out of the earlier analysis of 587 of the donors. Immune exposure information for the cohort was limited to CMV serostatus. An association between a missense DCLRE1C variant and V-gene and J-gene trimming of TCR beta chains was found in a later genetic analysis and replicated in an independent cohort.

The library relied on the immunoSEQ multiplex PCR assay. A mixture of 60 forward primers for TCR Vbeta segments and 13 reverse primers for TCR Jbeta segments was used in the multiplex PCR. A multiplex PCR assay on genomic DNA amplified the CDR3 region of rearranged TCR beta genes. Amplified TCR beta libraries were sequenced as 87-base-pair reads on the Illumina HiSeq System. Per the authors' processing: In a later analysis, tens of millions of unique TCR beta chains were counted across the roughly 610 repertoires, and about 10 million of these chains were shared by at least two donors. A nearest-neighbor algorithm error-corrected the raw reads and collapsed the reads into unique sequences, merging closely related sequences to remove PCR and sequencing errors. To assign V, D and J gene segments, CDR3 sequences were aligned to IMGT reference sequences. For a sequence to be retained, at least a six-nucleotide match to both a V gene segment and a J gene segment was required. Rearrangements were called productive when the CDR3 lacked stop codons and stayed in frame with V and J; all others were non-productive. Following IMGT convention, CDR3 was defined as the stretch from the second conserved V-encoded cysteine to the conserved J-encoded phenylalanine. In an earlier analysis of just under 600 of the donors, sequences lacking an unambiguous match to a single V gene segment were excluded. In an earlier analysis of 450 to 750 of the donors, a V segment was called functional when productive rearrangements were above 56.7%, and segregating when the standard deviation between donors exceeded 5%. A statistical classification framework was built to diagnose cytomegalovirus status from the catalog of TCR beta chain sequences. V and J gene assignment, in a later analysis, came from comparing TCR nucleotide sequences with IMGT/GENE-DB human TR gene sequences. The TCRdist pipeline was used in a later analysis to assign CDR3 sequences and most-parsimonious VDJ recombination scenarios. A later analysis defined each TCR beta chain by its CDR3 amino acid sequence plus V-gene family, and excluded reads lacking a unique V-gene family. In a later analysis, 500 to 700 highly shared, low-generation-probability nucleotide sequences were removed to address suspected cross-contamination and a sequencing artifact. A later analysis calculated a clonal expansion index for each public chain from normalized within-repertoire ranks of inferred template counts. In a later analysis, generation probabilities were computed with a VDJ recombination model fitted to out-of-frame rearrangements, and the resulting probabilities were checked against IGoR. In a later analysis, TCR-TCR, TCR-HLA and TCR-CMV co-occurrence was scored with hypergeometric tests, and a repertoire-size bias correction was applied to TCR pairs. False discovery rates were estimated in a later analysis by permuting HLA or CMV assignments 20 times. In a later analysis, co-occurring TCRs were grouped with DBSCAN, and TCRdist sequence similarity was added when clustering was performed within HLA-allele-positive subsets. Co-occurrence clustering excluded repertoires with fewer than 30,000 or more than 120,000 public chains, plus five with anomalous nucleotide sharing. This immuneACCESS table, as held by TCRdb, lists in-frame sequences with V and J called but not all clones. Of the missing ones, under half trace to an unresolved V gene in checked studies; the others have no known cause. V and J calls and clone size are given by that table; D and trimming were obtained from the DNA. The sample has about 150,000 clones on record, approximately 60% of them singletons. Clones ranked in the top ten supply about 1.5% of the sample.

In the germline V gene, CDR1 corresponds to SNHLY and CDR2 to FYNNEI. Counted from cysteine to phenylalanine, this CDR3 has 15 amino acids. Just the 45-base CDR3 DNA is kept, in frame starting at base 1. Compared with germline, V lacks 4 bases and J lacks 9 bases; bases without a gene match: 8. Worth noting for this clone: The antigen this receptor binds is unknown. Qualities for individual bases were not recorded, and no much larger clone is one base off.

In total, roughly 670 healthy bone marrow donors made up the cohort. At the time of sampling, every cohort member was nominally healthy, though immune exposures that went unrecorded were likely present. Of the 666 cohort members, approximately 300 had positive CMV serostatus and around 350 had negative CMV serostatus, and CMV serostatus was not recorded for the donor. Each donor provided a peripheral blood sample, and peripheral blood mononuclear cells were used for TCR beta sequencing. Genomic DNA was extracted from the blood cell samples with the Qiagen DNeasy Blood Extraction Kit. Sequencing was performed on PBMCs. The chain is assembled from TRBV2 and TRBJ2-5, with 13 bases matching TRBD2. This clonotype originated in a human donor in good health. The sequenced DNA is TGTGCCAGCAGTGCCGGGACTAGCGGGGATAGGTCCCAGTACTTC. It encodes CASSAGTSGDRSQYF.